These 14 T cell receptor beta chains were sequenced from one sample in a study of siplizumab effects on memory and regulatory T cells. Assay used: immunoSEQ multiplex PCR; TCRdb lists only in-frame clones, some missing. The data contain approximately 56,000 clones, approximately 97% of them singletons. Sequences were obtained from naive CD8+ T cells sorted from blood. These receptor sequences come from a human donor in good health.

The V gene is TRBV27, the J gene TRBJ2-1; 16 positions agree with TRBD2. The CDR3 has 15 amino acids. The J segment lost 8 bases and the V segment lost 4 bases, leaving 2 bases of the junction unmatched. Germline CDR1 MNHEY, CDR2 SMNVEV (reference sequence). The CDR3 spells CASSSGTSGRDEQFF. CDR3 bases: TGTGCCAGCAGTTCCGGGACTAGCGGGAGGGATGAGCAGTTCTTC.

V is TRBV27 and J is TRBJ2-1, with 12 bases fitting TRBD1. CDR3 length: 17 amino acids. V trimming: 4 bases; J trimming: 9 bases; junction bases outside the gene matches: 13. Germline V gene data show CDR1 as MNHEY and CDR2 as SMNVEV (reference sequence). CDR3 amino acids: CASSWGYGTGGGSEQFF. As DNA, the CDR3 is TGTGCCAGCAGTTGGGGATATGGGACAGGGGGCGGGAGTGAGCAGTTCTTC.

The rearrangement joins TRBV6-1 to TRBJ1-4; perhaps TRBD1 as D (6 bases). With 4 bases removed from V and 6 bases from J, the gap between germline ends came to 6 bases. In germline, CDR1 is MNHNS, CDR2 SASEGT. CDR3 length: 12 amino acids. This CDR3 is CASSGGHEKLFF. The CDR3 coding sequence is TGTGCCAGCAGTGGGGGGCATGAAAAACTGTTTTTT.

This rearrangement joins TRBV6-5 to TRBJ2-7; weak D call: TRBD1 (5 bases). V lost 0 bases to trimming and J lost 0 bases, with 12 bases between them. The length of the CDR3 is 16 residues. CDR1 and CDR2 (germline): MNHEY, SVGAGI. As DNA, the CDR3 is TGTGCCAGCAGTTACTCGTGGCAGGGTTACTCCTACGAGCAGTACTTC. Amino acids: CASSYSWQGYSYEQYF.

This rearrangement joins TRBV7-2 to TRBJ2-7; 9 bases are a match to TRBD1. The CDR3 is made up of 15 amino acids. The V gene end was trimmed by 2 bases and the J gene end by 6 bases; junction bases not matched to a gene: 8. Per the germline V gene, CDR1 is SGHTA and CDR2 is FQGNSA. CDR3 in amino acids: CASSLKGQGYLEQYF. In nucleotides, the CDR3 is TGTGCCAGCAGCTTAAAAGGACAGGGGTACCTCGAGCAGTACTTC.

The CDR3, as DNA: TGTGCCAGCAGTGGAGGGGTATTTGGCAATCAGCCCCAGCATTTT. Encoded protein: CASSGGVFGNQPQHF. The chain combines TRBV6-1 with TRBJ1-5; D may be TRBD1 (5 bases). The germline V and J ends were trimmed by 4 bases and 2 bases, with 12 bases remaining between them. The CDR3 spans 15 residues. The germline V gene encodes CDR1 MNHNS and CDR2 SASEGT.

The chain carries TRBV7-2 and TRBJ1-1; D call uncertain. CDR1 is SGHTA and CDR2 is FQGNSA in the germline V gene. The CDR3 loop spans 10 amino acids. V shed 5 bases and J shed 9 bases, with 7 bases lying between them. CDR3 in DNA: TGTGCCAGCAGCAATCTGAAAGCTTTCTTT. Its translation: CASSNLKAFF.

As regards this clone: As the CDR3 is not closed by the conserved phenylalanine or tryptophan, this likely results from a read error. The rearrangement uses TRBV11-2 and TRBJ1-2; tentative D call: TRBD1 (5 bases). Trimming took off 5 bases at V and 8 bases at J, with 15 bases between the two ends. The V gene's germline CDR1 is SGHAT and CDR2 FQNNGV. The CDR3 consists of 13 residues. CDR3 protein: CASSPQGIEGYTL. The CDR3 DNA reads TGTGCCAGCAGCCCCCAGGGAATAGAGGGCTACACCCTC.

V and J are TRBV7-6 and TRBJ2-7; perhaps TRBD1 as D (6 bases). The CDR3 runs to 14 residues. The germline V and J ends were trimmed by 4 bases and 2 bases, with 12 bases remaining between them. Germline CDR1 and CDR2: SGHVS and FNYEAQ. For the CDR3, the DNA is TGTGCCAGCAGCTCCACAGGGCCGGCCTACGAGCAGTACTTC. Its protein product is CASSSTGPAYEQYF.

This chain joins TRBV19 and TRBJ1-2; the D is unclear. The CDR3 totals 14 residues. Germline V gives CDR1 LNHDA, CDR2 SQIVND (reference sequence). V lost 5 bases, J lost 4 bases, and 14 bases lay in between. CDR3 residues: CASSPSPSSYGYTF. CDR3 nucleotide sequence: TGTGCCAGTAGTCCCTCCCCCAGTAGCTATGGCTACACCTTC.

This rearrangement joins TRBV6-6 to TRBJ1-1; D not resolved. V lost 6 bases and J lost 4, with 9 bases in between. This CDR3 has 12 amino acids. The germline V gene encodes CDR1 MNHNY and CDR2 SVGAGI (reference sequence). CDR3 sequence (DNA): TGTGCCAGCAGAAGGGTCCGCACTGAAGCTTTCTTT. Its protein is CASRRVRTEAFF.

This CDR3 is CATSRGTGGDTIYF. The DNA for the CDR3 is TGTGCCACCAGCAGAGGAACTGGGGGGGACACCATATATTTT. The genes are TRBV15 and TRBJ1-3, with D possibly TRBD1 on 5 matching bases. The length of the CDR3 is 14 residues. The V and J ends lost 1 base and 8 bases respectively, with 12 bases between them. Germline assignment: CDR1 LNHNV and CDR2 YYDKDF (reference sequence).

The chain recombines TRBV2 with TRBJ1-5; possible D gene TRBD1, 5 bases. The V and J ends lost 8 bases and 7 bases respectively, with 12 bases between them. Germline V gives CDR1 SNHLY, CDR2 FYNNEI. The CDR3 contains 12 residues. In DNA, the CDR3 is TGTGCCAGCTGGAGGGGAGAGCAGCCCCAGCATTTT. Translation gives CASWRGEQPQHF.

The chain's CDR3 is CASSKGLAGVVLETQYF. CDR3 DNA sequence: TGTGCCAGCAGCAAAGGACTAGCGGGAGTAGTATTGGAGACCCAGTACTTC. The V call is TRBV21-1, the J call TRBJ2-5; the table gives TRBD2 as D, unverified against the DNA. TRBV21-1 is a documented pseudogene. The CDR3 extends over 17 amino acids.